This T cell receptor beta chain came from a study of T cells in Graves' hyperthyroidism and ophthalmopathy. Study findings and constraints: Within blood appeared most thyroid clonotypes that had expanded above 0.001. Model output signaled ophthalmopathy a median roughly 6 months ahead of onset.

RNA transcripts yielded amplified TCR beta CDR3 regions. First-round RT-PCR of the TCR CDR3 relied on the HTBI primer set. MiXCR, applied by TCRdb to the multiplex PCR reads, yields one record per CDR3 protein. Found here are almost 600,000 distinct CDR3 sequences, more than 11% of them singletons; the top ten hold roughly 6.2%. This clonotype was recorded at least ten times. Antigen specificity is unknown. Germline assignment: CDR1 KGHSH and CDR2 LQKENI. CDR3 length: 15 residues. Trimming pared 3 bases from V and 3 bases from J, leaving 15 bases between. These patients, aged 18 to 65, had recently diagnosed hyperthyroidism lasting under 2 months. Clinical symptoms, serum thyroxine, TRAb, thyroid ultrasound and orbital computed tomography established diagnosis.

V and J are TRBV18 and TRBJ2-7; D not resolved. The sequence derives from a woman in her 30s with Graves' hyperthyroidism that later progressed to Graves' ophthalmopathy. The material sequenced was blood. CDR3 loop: CASSPSAGRSYEQYF. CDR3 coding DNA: TGTGCCAGCTCACCCAGCGCTGGCAGGAGCTACGAGCAGTACTTC.